Listed below are T cell receptor beta chains from one sample, sequenced in a study of identical twins. Each CDR3 protein is one row after TCRdb ran MiXCR on the 5' RACE reads. Of around 220,000 distinct CDR3 sequences in the sample, over 13% are singletons; the top ten hold around 8.9%. The sample was memory (CD45RO+) T cells sorted from blood. These receptors originate from a woman between 18 and 30 years old in good health. CDR3s include the opening cysteine and the closing phenylalanine or tryptophan. The order of the fields is J gene, D gene, clone size, V gene, CDR3 DNA, CDR3 protein. A D gene is named only where the DNA matches it firmly. Only part of the rows carry a size: once, few, many, or a class if the clone is expanded.

TRBJ2-1	TRBD2	.	TRBV5-1	TGCGCCAGCAGAGAGTCTAGCGGGGGGGCCAAGTTCTTC	CASRESSGGAKFF
TRBJ2-3	TRBD2	.	TRBV7-9	TGTGCCAGTACCCACGGACTAGCGGGCGGAGATACGCAGTATTTT	CASTHGLAGGDTQYF
TRBJ1-6	TRBD1	few	TRBV12-3/TRBV12-4	TGTGCCAGCAGTAGAAACACAGGGGGCGATTCACCCCTCCACTTT	CASSRNTGGDSPLHF
TRBJ2-2	TRBD1	many	TRBV5-1	TGCGCCACCGGGACAGGGAACACCGGGGAGCTGTTTTTT	CATGTGNTGELFF
TRBJ2-7	.	many	TRBV12-3/TRBV12-4	TGTGCCAGCAGTTTTGACGGGGGGCCCTACGAGCAGTACTTC	CASSFDGGPYEQYF
TRBJ2-1	.	many	TRBV2	TGTGCCAGCAGTTTAAACAGAAAGACCAATGAGCAGTTCTTC	CASSLNRKTNEQFF
TRBJ1-2	TRBD1	many	TRBV5-7	TGTGCCAGCAGCCCACATTACAGGGGGCAGGTCGACTATGGCTACACCTTC	CASSPHYRGQVDYGYTF
TRBJ2-2	.	many	TRBV5-1	TGCGCCAGCAGCTTGCCGGGGATCACCGGGGAGCTGTTTTTT	CASSLPGITGELFF
TRBJ1-5	.	.	TRBV24-1	TGTGCCACCAGTGATTTCCCCGCGGGGGCGAGCAATCAGCCCCAGCATTTT	CATSDFPAGASNQPQHF
TRBJ2-7	.	few	TRBV9	TGTGCCAGCAGCGTAGGCGTTGGAGGACAGACCTACGAGCAGTACTTC	CASSVGVGGQTYEQYF
TRBJ2-3	.	many	TRBV7-2	TGTGCCAGCAGCTTAGCGTATCTAGGTGATACGCAGTATTTT	CASSLAYLGDTQYF
TRBJ2-1	.	many	TRBV3-1	.	CASRRQGFGEGEQFF
TRBJ1-1	.	few	TRBV4-1	TGCGCCAGCAGCCAAGGGTCGACAGCAACGAACACTGAAGCTTTCTTT	CASSQGSTATNTEAFF
TRBJ2-1	.	.	TRBV3-1	TGTGCCAGCGCCTACTCACCCAATGAGCAGTTCTTC	CASAYSPNEQFF
TRBJ1-2	.	few	TRBV18	TGTGCCAGCTCACCAGTAGAGTGGGTAGACTATGGCTACACCTTC	CASSPVEWVDYGYTF
TRBJ2-3	TRBD2	.	TRBV5-1	TGCGCCAGCAGCCTTAGCGGGGGGGCCTTTCCAGATACGCAGTATTTT	CASSLSGGAFPDTQYF